This T cell receptor (beta chain) was sequenced during a study of blood T cell repertoires in COVID-19. Study-level background: Specimens from acute and convalescent COVID-19 originated in the United States, Italy and Spain.

Original processing methods: It was from reference gene primer amplification that nucleated cell counts were estimated. Sequencing was performed with immunoSEQ multiplex PCR; in TCRdb, only in-frame clones are kept and a portion is missing. Clone size and the V and J calls come from that table; the DNA yielded D and trimming. The top ten hold around 3.3% of the sample, which has some 110,000 clones, around 83% seen once. This CDR3 is 12 amino acids long. V lost 4 bases, J lost 3 bases, and 8 bases lay in between. From germline, CDR1 is SGHNT and CDR2 YYREEE (reference sequence). The receptor's source is a woman over 75 with COVID-19, enrolled during active disease. Sequences were obtained from peripheral blood. This sequence joins TRBV5-4 and TRBJ2-7; weak D call: TRBD1 (6 bases). In nucleotides, the CDR3 is TGTGCCAGCAGCCGGGACAACTACGAGCAGTACTTC. It translates to CASSRDNYEQYF.